This T cell receptor beta chain is from a study of tumour-infiltrating T cells in Burkitt lymphoma. Study-level background: Overall and progression-free survival were predicted by productive clonality.

The CDR3 spans 14 residues. V lost 5 bases to trimming and J lost 1 base, with 12 bases between them. Germline loops: CDR1 MNHNY, CDR2 SVGAGI (reference sequence). Only in-frame clones appear in the TCRdb table, and some are missing; sequencing was by immunoSEQ multiplex PCR. The sample holds tens of thousands of clones, around 30% seen once. This clone appeared a few times. The receptor comes from a human donor with Burkitt lymphoma. The chain joins TRBV6-6 to TRBJ2-7; maybe TRBD2 (5 bases). The sample comprised tumor tissue. Here the CDR3 reads CASSREGGSYEQYF. CDR3 DNA sequence: TGTGCCAGCAGTCGCGAGGGCGGTTCCTACGAGCAGTACTTC.